Listed here are 10 T cell receptor beta chains from one sample, sequenced in a study of blood T cell repertoires in COVID-19. Repertoires were generated with immunoSEQ multiplex PCR, while TCRdb's copy carries only in-frame clones and drops some. The sample consists of tens of thousands of clones, around 80% of them appearing once. The sample consisted of peripheral blood. The receptors shown here come from a woman aged 80 or older with acute or convalescent COVID-19.

For the CDR3, the DNA is TGTGCCAGCAGCCAAGTTGCGGGAGGACCCACAGATACGCAGTATTTT. Translated, it gives CASSQVAGGPTDTQYF. V is TRBV3-1 (or the pseudogene TRBV3-2) and J is TRBJ2-3; TRBD2 matches 8 bases. Germline V gene lookup returns CDR1 LGHDT and CDR2 YNNKEL (reference sequence). CDR3 length: 16 amino acids. V was clipped by 1 base and J by 2 bases; unmatched bases: 5.

The chain carries TRBV15 and TRBJ2-5, with D possibly matching TRBD1 (5 bases). The germline V and J ends were trimmed by 3 bases and 4 bases, with 15 bases remaining between them. In germline, CDR1 is LNHNV, CDR2 YYDKDF (reference sequence). The CDR3 loop spans 15 amino acids. DNA of the CDR3: TGTGCCACCAGCAGGGCACTCAGGGCGGTAGAGACCCAGTACTTC. Translation: CATSRALRAVETQYF. Full variable domain (outside the CDR3, taken from reference TRBV15 and TRBJ2-5): DAMVIQNPRYQVTQFGKPVTLSCSQTLNHNVMYWYQQKSSQAPKLLFHYYDKDFNNEADTPDNFQSRRPNTSFCFLDIRSPGLGDTAMYLCATSRALRAVETQYFGPGTRLLVL.

In its sample, this clone was seen a few times. Other DNA sequences of this sample code for an identical CDR3. The chain is built from TRBV19 and TRBJ1-2; 9 nucleotides match TRBD1. The CDR3 runs 14 residues. The germline V gene has CDR1 LNHDA and CDR2 SQIVND (reference sequence). Trimming at V came to 5 bases and at J to 2 bases, leaving 3 bases not matched to a gene. The CDR3 sequence is CASSSTGGNYGYTF. In nucleotides, the CDR3 is TGTGCCAGTAGTTCGACAGGGGGAAACTATGGCTACACCTTC.

This CDR3 reads CASSSYPSEQYF. The CDR3, as DNA: TGTGCCAGCAGCTCGTATCCCTCCGAGCAGTACTTC. The chain employs TRBV11-3 and TRBJ2-7, with D hard to call. CDR1 and CDR2 from the germline V gene are SGHNT and YENEEA. Trimming cost V 4 bases and J 6 bases, with 10 bases left between them. The CDR3 contains 12 residues.

The chain recombines TRBV27 with TRBJ2-5, with TRBD2 identical over 8 bases. CDR1 is MNHEY, CDR2 SMNVEV, per germline (reference sequence). V lost 5 bases and J lost 5; bases outside the gene matches: 7. The CDR3 spans 14 residues. CDR3 sequence (DNA): TGTGCCAGCAGTCCACTAGCGGTGCAGGAGACCCAGTACTTC. This sequence encodes CASSPLAVQETQYF.

The chain combines TRBV15 with TRBJ2-2; 8 nucleotides align to TRBD1. The CDR3 loop spans 16 amino acids. Germline CDR1 and CDR2: LNHNV and YYDKDF (reference sequence). V lost 3 bases to trimming and J lost 9 bases; unmatched junction nucleotides: 12. The CDR3 DNA reads as TGTGCCACCAGCAGTCCGGGACAGGTGTACAGCCGGGAGCTGTTTTTT. Its translation is CATSSPGQVYSRELFF.

The chain recombines TRBV19 with TRBJ1-5; the match to TRBD1 covers 11 bases. In germline, CDR1 is LNHDA, CDR2 SQIVND (reference sequence). V was pared by 1 base and J by 5 bases, with 10 bases of the junction left unmatched. The CDR3 extends over 18 amino acids. For the CDR3, the DNA is TGTGCCAGTAGTATAGTCCCAAAATGGGACAGGGGGGATCAGCCCCAGCATTTT. Amino acids: CASSIVPKWDRGDQPQHF.

This clone was seen a few times. The chain employs TRBV5-1 and TRBJ1-4; 8 positions match TRBD1. The CDR3 is 15 amino acids. Per germline, CDR1 SGHRS and CDR2 YFSETQ. Trimming at V came to 4 bases and at J to 2 bases, leaving 4 bases not matched to a gene. CDR3 nucleotides: TGCGCCAGCAGCGATGGACAGGGCACTAATGAAAAACTGTTTTTT. Translating gives CASSDGQGTNEKLFF.

The genes are TRBV7-6 and TRBJ2-7, with D perhaps matching TRBD2 (6 bases). Germline CDR1 SGHVS, CDR2 FNYEAQ. This CDR3 spans 15 amino acids. V lost 5 bases and J lost 6, with 20 bases in between. The CDR3, as DNA: TGTGCCAGCAGCCATAAGCGGGCCCATGCCACCGAGCAGTACTTC. It is translated as CASSHKRAHATEQYF.

DNA of the CDR3: TGTGCCAGTAGTAGGGACAGTACCTCCTACGAGCAGTACTTC. Its protein is CASSRDSTSYEQYF. The chain links TRBV19 to TRBJ2-7; TRBD1 matches at 7 bases. CDR1 and CDR2 from the germline V gene are LNHDA and SQIVND (reference sequence). The CDR3 totals 14 residues. Germline trimming cut 4 bases from V and 0 bases from J; bases unmatched to any gene: 3.